This entry lists 12 T cell receptor beta chains sequenced from one sample in a study of HIV-infected patients and healthy controls. A single record per CDR3 protein comes from TCRdb applying MiXCR to the 5' RACE reads. The sample comprises around 64,000 distinct CDR3 sequences, about 16% of which are singletons, and approximately 6% rests with the top ten. Sequencing used CD4+ T cells from blood. The receptors were sampled from a human donor in good health.

This clonotype was seen more than once but under ten times. J is TRBJ2-3 and V is TRBV5-5; unclear D gene. Germline assignment: CDR1 SGHKS and CDR2 YYEKEE (reference sequence). The CDR3 is 13 amino acids. Trimming took off 2 bases at V and 3 bases at J, with 7 bases between the two ends. The DNA of the CDR3 is TGTGCCAGCAGCTTAAGGACGACAGATACGCAGTATTTT. Translating gives CASSLRTTDTQYF.

This chain links TRBV4-2 with TRBJ2-3; TRBD2 agrees at 9 bases. Germline V gives CDR1 LGHNA, CDR2 YNFKEQ. Trimming took 4 bases from V and 3 from J; bases not matched to a gene: 8. The CDR3 consists of 16 residues. CDR3 nucleotide sequence: TGTGCCAGCAGCCGCGGGACTAGCAGTGGGACAGATACGCAGTATTTT. Its translation: CASSRGTSSGTDTQYF.

The rearrangement joins TRBV7-9 to TRBJ1-2; TRBD1 matches at 7 bases. This CDR3 is built from 14 residues. The junction had 7 bases not matched to a gene; V was cut back by 7 bases and J by 2 bases. Germline CDR1 and CDR2: SEHNR and FQNEAQ (reference sequence). The CDR3 sequence is CASNNRDSNYGYTF. The CDR3 DNA reads TGTGCCAGCAACAACCGGGACAGCAACTATGGCTACACCTTC.

V and J are TRBV20-1 and TRBJ1-6; possible D gene TRBD1, 6 bases. Germline-derived CDR1 and CDR2 are DFQATT and SNEGSKA (reference sequence). This CDR3 contains 14 residues. V gave up 4 bases and J gave up 6 bases, with 13 bases separating them. The chain's CDR3 is CSAILTGINSPLHF. In DNA, the CDR3 is TGCAGTGCTATACTGACAGGCATTAATTCACCCCTCCACTTT.

CDR3 sequence (DNA): TGTGCCAGCAGCCAAGGGACACGAAGGGAGCAGTTCTTC. This encodes CASSQGTRREQFF. This chain uses TRBV3-1 with TRBJ2-1; tentatively, D is TRBD1 (5 bases). The V end was cut by 1 base, the J end by 10 bases, with 11 bases between. CDR3 length: 13 residues. Germline V CDR1 and CDR2: LGHDT, YNNKEL (reference sequence).

The chain couples TRBV6-5 to TRBJ2-7; maybe TRBD1 (6 bases). CDR3 length: 14 residues. Trimming cost V 5 bases and J 0 bases, with 11 bases left between them. The germline gives CDR1 MNHEY, CDR2 SVGAGI. The CDR3 sequence is CASSRDISSYEQYF. CDR3 in DNA: TGTGCCAGCAGTCGGGACATCAGCTCCTACGAGCAGTACTTC.

The chain has TRBV5-1 and TRBJ1-2; D unresolved. V was clipped by 7 bases and J by 2 bases, with 15 bases between them. Germline V gene lookup returns CDR1 SGHRS and CDR2 YFSETQ. The CDR3 totals 14 residues. As DNA, the CDR3 is TGCGCCAGCGCGACCGGTCTCACGAACTATGGCTACACCTTC. It is translated as CASATGLTNYGYTF. Filled out from reference TRBV5-1 and TRBJ1-2, the complete variable domain reads KAGVTQTPRYLIKTRGQQVTLSCSPISGHRSVSWYQQTPGQGLQFLFEYFSETQRNKGNFPGRFSGRQFSNSRSEMNVSTLELGDSALYLCASATGLTNYGYTFGSGTRLTVV.

This clonotype was seen only a few times. The CDR3 region is CASSDSYSTEAFF. CDR3 sequence (DNA): TGTGCCAGCAGTGACTCGTATTCCACTGAAGCTTTCTTT. The chain combines TRBV6-4 with TRBJ1-1, with D uncertain. The V end lost 0 bases, the J end lost 4 bases, and 6 bases lay between the germline ends. The CDR3 extends over 13 amino acids. CDR1 and CDR2 from the germline V gene are MRHNA and SNTAGT.

The rearrangement joins TRBV19 to TRBJ2-5; D is uncertain. Germline assignment: CDR1 LNHDA and CDR2 SQIVND (reference sequence). The V end lost 3 bases, the J end lost 5 bases, and 7 bases lay between the germline ends. This CDR3 has 12 residues. The CDR3 DNA sequence: TGTGCCAGTAGTATTTTCGGGGAGACCCAGTACTTC. It specifies CASSIFGETQYF. Full variable domain (missing parts from reference TRBV19 and TRBJ2-5): DGGITQSPKYLFRKEGQNVTLSCEQNLNHDAMYWYRQDPGQGLRLIYYSQIVNDFQKGDIAEGYSVSREKKESFPLTVTSAQKNPTAFYLCASSIFGETQYFGPGTRLLVL.

The rearrangement joins TRBV6-2 or TRBV6-3 to TRBJ2-1, with TRBD2 matching over 12 bases. V shed 0 bases, J shed 15 bases, and the junction held 21 bases outside the gene matches. This CDR3 has 19 amino acids. From germline, CDR1 is MNHEY and CDR2 SVGEGT. CDR3 amino acids: CASSYSRTGVLAGGPPPFF. The CDR3, as DNA: TGTGCCAGCAGTTACTCTAGGACAGGGGTACTAGCGGGAGGCCCTCCACCGTTCTTC.

This clonotype was found a few times. CDR3: CATSRDSVLSNQPQHF. CDR3 in DNA: TGTGCCACCAGCAGAGATTCGGTACTAAGCAATCAGCCCCAGCATTTT. The chain recombines TRBV15 with TRBJ1-5, with D unresolved. The CDR3 has 16 residues. Germline values: CDR1 LNHNV, CDR2 YYDKDF (reference sequence). The V end lost 0 bases, the J end lost 1 base, and 10 bases lay between the germline ends.

This sequence joins TRBV7-9 and TRBJ1-2; TRBD1 matches 11 bases. V lost 1 base to trimming and J lost 3 bases; unmatched junction nucleotides: 7. The CDR3 consists of 17 residues. Germline V lookup: CDR1 SEHNR, CDR2 FQNEAQ (reference sequence). In DNA, the CDR3 is TGTGCCAGCAGCTTAGGGACAGGGGGCCTCCTAGACTATGGCTACACCTTC. This sequence encodes CASSLGTGGLLDYGYTF.